The 10 T cell receptor beta chains in this list originate from one sample, sequenced in a study of cytomegalovirus exposure and HLA in healthy donors. PCR amplification relied on 60 Vbeta primers (plus 13 Jbeta primers). Profiling relied on immunoSEQ multiplex PCR, and the TCRdb table lists in-frame clones only, not all of them. This sample's table has over 75,000 clones. Sequencing used PBMCs. The receptors come from a man between 45 and 60 years old in good health and CMV-seronegative.

V is TRBV4-2 and J is TRBJ2-3; 10 bases align to TRBD2. The ends lost 8 bases at V and 0 bases at J; junction bases unmatched: 5. CDR1 is LGHNA and CDR2 is YNFKEQ in the germline V gene. This CDR3 is 15 amino acids long. The CDR3 DNA sequence: TGTGCCAGCTCAGCGGGGGGGCCTAGCACAGATACGCAGTATTTT. It translates to CASSAGGPSTDTQYF.

This rearrangement joins TRBV9 to TRBJ2-7, with a possible D match to TRBD1 (5 bases). Trimming left V 0 bases short and J 2 bases short, with 12 bases between. There are 15 residues in the CDR3. Germline assignment: CDR1 SGDLS and CDR2 YYNGEE. Here the CDR3 DNA reads TGTGCCAGCAGCGTAGAGACAGCCCCAACCTACGAGCAGTACTTC. This encodes CASSVETAPTYEQYF. The whole variable domain, remainder taken from reference TRBV9 and TRBJ2-7, is DSGVTQTPKHLITATGQRVTLRCSPRSGDLSVYWYQQSLDQGLQFLIQYYNGEERAKGNILERFSAQQFPDLHSELNLSSLELGDSALYFCASSVETAPTYEQYFGPGTRLTVT.

The chain carries TRBV9 and TRBJ1-6, with 8 bases lining up with TRBD1. After removal of 0 bases from V and 9 bases from J, the junction contained 5 bases not matched to a gene. From germline, CDR1 is SGDLS and CDR2 YYNGEE. This CDR3 has 15 amino acids. The CDR3 nucleotides are TGTGCCAGCAGCGTAGGTGGACAGGGAACTTCACCCCTCCACTTT. Its translation is CASSVGGQGTSPLHF.

The genes are TRBV19 and TRBJ1-6; D may be TRBD1 (5 bases). The germline gives CDR1 LNHDA, CDR2 SQIVND (reference sequence). With 9 bases removed from V and 9 bases from J, the gap between germline ends came to 18 bases. The length of the CDR3 is 14 residues. CDR3 region: CASTFSGIGSPLHF. Here the CDR3 DNA reads TGTGCCAGCACCTTTTCAGGGATAGGTTCACCCCTCCACTTT.

The CDR3 region is CASTGGHEQYF. CDR3 nucleotides: TGTGCCAGCACGGGGGGGCACGAGCAGTACTTC. This chain links TRBV6-6 with TRBJ2-7; 8 nucleotides agree with TRBD2. CDR3 length: 11 residues. Germline V gene data show CDR1 as MNHNY and CDR2 as SVGAGI (reference sequence). The junction had 1 base not matched to a gene; V was cut back by 7 bases and J by 5 bases.

The V call is TRBV7-2, the J call TRBJ2-7; maybe TRBD1 (5 bases). V lost 1 base to trimming and J lost 0 bases, with 7 bases between them. Germline-derived CDR1 and CDR2 are SGHTA and FQGNSA. The CDR3 totals 14 residues. CDR3 amino acids: CASSLDRTSYEQYF. The CDR3 bases are TGTGCCAGCAGCTTAGACAGGACCTCCTACGAGCAGTACTTC. The variable domain in full, with the rest retrieved from reference TRBV7-2 and TRBJ2-7, is GAGVSQSPSNKVTEKGKDVELRCDPISGHTALYWYRQSLGQGLEFLIYFQGNSAPDKSGLPSDRFSAERTGGSVSTLTIQRTQQEDSAVYLCASSLDRTSYEQYFGPGTRLTVT.

This chain links TRBV5-1 with TRBJ2-1, with a tentative D call TRBD1 (6 bases). Trimming removed 2 bases at V and 0 bases at J, with 12 bases between. Per the germline V gene, CDR1 is SGHRS and CDR2 is YFSETQ. The CDR3 covers 16 residues. CDR3 amino acids: CASSFSGAVSYNEQFF. CDR3 DNA: TGCGCCAGCAGCTTTTCAGGGGCCGTCTCCTACAATGAGCAGTTCTTC.

The chain uses TRBV6-6 and TRBJ1-2, with TRBD1 matching over 8 bases. The germline CDR1 and CDR2 sequences are MNHNY and SVGAGI (reference sequence). Losses at the gene ends were 0 bases for V and 5 bases for J; bases not matched to a gene: 5. CDR3 size: 15 residues. The CDR3 loop reads CASSYSQGASYGYTF. The DNA for the CDR3 is TGTGCCAGCAGTTACTCCCAGGGGGCTTCTTATGGCTACACCTTC.

The chain carries TRBV2 and TRBJ1-5; tentatively, D is TRBD1 (6 bases). This CDR3 is built from 14 residues. CDR1 SNHLY and CDR2 FYNNEI come from the germline V gene. V was trimmed by 3 bases and J by 5 bases, leaving 11 bases between them. DNA for the CDR3: TGTGCCAGCAGTGAGGCAACAGGGCATCAGCCCCAGCATTTT. This sequence encodes CASSEATGHQPQHF.

The chain couples TRBV7-3 to TRBJ1-2; D is unclear. The germline V gene encodes CDR1 SGHTA and CDR2 FQGTGA. This CDR3 has 15 residues. V lost 1 base, J lost 0 bases, and 9 bases lay in between. CDR3 protein: CASSLMGRTNYGYTF. CDR3 DNA: TGTGCCAGCAGCTTAATGGGCAGGACTAACTATGGCTACACCTTC.